The 14 T cell receptor beta chains below all came from one sample that was sequenced in a study of cytomegalovirus exposure and HLA in healthy donors. PCR amplification relied on 60 Vbeta primers (plus 13 Jbeta primers). This table comes from immunoSEQ multiplex PCR, and its TCRdb copy is limited to in-frame clones, with some not included. The sample carries roughly 45,000 clones, about 60% recorded once. The specimen sequenced was PBMCs. The source is a man aged 55 to 70 in good health and CMV-seropositive.

This clone was counted only a few times. The chain combines TRBV11-2 with TRBJ2-1; TRBD2 matches 13 bases. Germline V CDR1 and CDR2: SGHAT, FQNNGV. J lost 7 bases, V lost 3 bases, and 3 bases had no gene match. There are 15 residues in the CDR3. The CDR3 sequence: CASSFWTSGGNEQFF. Here the CDR3 DNA reads TGTGCCAGCAGCTTTTGGACTAGCGGGGGTAATGAGCAGTTCTTC.

The V call is TRBV19, the J call TRBJ2-2, with D unresolved. The CDR3 consists of 14 residues. Trimming shortened V by 6 bases and J by 1 base, and 9 bases separated the two germline ends. Germline values: CDR1 LNHDA, CDR2 SQIVND (reference sequence). The CDR3 sequence: CASSQQRNTGELFF. The CDR3 nucleotides are TGTGCCAGTAGCCAACAGAGGAACACCGGGGAGCTGTTTTTT.

This clone was observed a single time. The CDR3 sequence: CASSERHSGRGGSYEQYF. The DNA of the CDR3 is TGTGCCAGCAGTGAGCGGCATAGCGGGAGGGGAGGGTCCTACGAGCAGTACTTC. The rearrangement joins TRBV2 to TRBJ2-7; 11 bases are a match to TRBD2. This CDR3 has 18 residues. Germline CDR1 reads SNHLY; CDR2 reads FYNNEI. Losses at the gene ends were 3 bases for V and 1 base for J; bases not matched to a gene: 11.

This sequence joins TRBV2 and TRBJ2-5, with D unresolved. V was pared by 7 bases and J by 1 base, with 13 bases between. Per the germline V gene, CDR1 is SNHLY and CDR2 is FYNNEI. CDR3 size: 14 residues. The CDR3 loop reads CASKTDWSQETQYF. The CDR3 nucleotides are TGTGCCAGCAAGACCGACTGGAGCCAAGAGACCCAGTACTTC.

The chain uses TRBV5-5 and TRBJ2-7, with D tentatively TRBD2 (5 bases). Trimming took 1 base from V and 1 from J, leaving 15 bases between them. Germline loops: CDR1 SGHKS, CDR2 YYEKEE (reference sequence). CDR3 length: 16 amino acids. CDR3 DNA: TGTGCCAGCAGCTTGAATTTGTTAACGGGGTCCTACGAGCAGTACTTC. This encodes CASSLNLLTGSYEQYF.

This clone was counted between two and nine times. V is TRBV5-1 and J is TRBJ1-4; no definite D call. Per the germline V gene, CDR1 is SGHRS and CDR2 is YFSETQ. The length of the CDR3 is 13 residues. V shed 4 bases and J shed 4 bases, with 8 bases lying between them. The CDR3 spells CASSPVVNEKLFF. The CDR3 bases are TGCGCCAGCAGCCCAGTGGTTAATGAAAAACTGTTTTTT.

V gene TRBV4-1 combines with J gene TRBJ2-1, with a weak D call TRBD1 (5 bases). CDR1 and CDR2 (germline): MGHRA, YSYEKL. This CDR3 has 15 amino acids. V lost 1 base to trimming and J lost 4 bases, with 11 bases between them. The CDR3 DNA is TGCGCCAGCAGCCAAGGACCCCGACAGTACAATGAGCAGTTCTTC. This codes for CASSQGPRQYNEQFF.

This clone was picked up one time. At one boundary the junction diverges from the germline segment, which might be a read error. This chain uses TRBV4-1 with TRBJ1-5, with 7 nucleotides matching TRBD1. The CDR3 sequence is 16 residues long. In germline, CDR1 is MGHRA, CDR2 YSYEKL. The CDR3 nucleotides are TGCGCCAGCAGACAAGACAACAGGGGTAAGGGACAGCCCCAGCATTTT. Protein product: CASRQDNRGKGQPQHF.

The V and J genes are TRBV5-4 and TRBJ2-5, with TRBD2 matching 9 bases. V shed 4 bases, J shed 0 bases, and the junction held 7 bases outside the gene matches. The CDR3 is 16 amino acids. Per the germline V gene, CDR1 is SGHNT and CDR2 is YYREEE (reference sequence). CDR3 coding DNA: TGTGCCAGCAGCAGCCGACTAGCGGAGTACCAAGAGACCCAGTACTTC. It is translated as CASSSRLAEYQETQYF.

The chain is built from TRBV12-2 and TRBJ2-3; the tabulated D call, TRBD2, remains unverified against the DNA. TRBV12-2 is listed as a pseudogene. The CDR3 sequence is 17 residues long. In nucleotides, the CDR3 is TGTGCAAGTCGCTCTACGACTAGCGGGAGACAGGGAGATACGCAGTATTTT. This gives the protein CASRSTTSGRQGDTQYF.

The J gene is TRBJ2-7, the V gene TRBV7-2; TRBD1 matches at 8 bases. The CDR3 spans 14 residues. Germline CDR1 reads SGHTA; CDR2 reads FQGNSA. The V segment lost 4 bases and the J segment 4 bases; nucleotides outside the gene matches: 6. In nucleotides, the CDR3 is TGTGCCAGCAGCTCGCGACAGGGGAGTTACGAGCAGTACTTC. Translating gives CASSSRQGSYEQYF.

This clone has only one observation. The V call is TRBV28, the J call TRBJ2-3; D unresolved. The V gene lost 3 bases and the J gene lost 3 bases, with 7 bases spanning the gap. Germline V lookup: CDR1 MDHEN, CDR2 SYDVKM. The CDR3 has 13 amino acids. Written as DNA, the CDR3 is TGTGCCAGCAGTTTTCGCGGAACAGATACGCAGTATTTT. This codes for CASSFRGTDTQYF.

This chain connects TRBV29-1 to TRBJ2-7; TRBD2 might be the D (5 bases). Germline CDR1 is SQVTM and CDR2 is ANQGSEA. This CDR3 is built from 12 residues. V was shortened by 4 bases and J by 0 bases, with 7 bases between the two germline ends. In nucleotides, the CDR3 is TGCAGCGTTGCCGGGGACTCCTACGAGCAGTACTTC. As protein: CSVAGDSYEQYF.

CDR3 DNA sequence: TGTGCCAGCAGTTTTCGTGACGGAGCCAATGAGCAGTTCTTC. Amino acids: CASSFRDGANEQFF. The gene calls are TRBV27 and TRBJ2-1; D unclear. Trimming cost V 3 bases and J 6 bases, with 12 bases left between them. Germline loops: CDR1 MNHEY, CDR2 SMNVEV (reference sequence). This CDR3 has 14 amino acids.